This passage covers 27 T cell receptor beta chains from one sample sequenced in a study of molecular identifiers for immune sequencing clone quantification. TCRdb reanalysed the PCR reads using MiXCR and keeps one entry per CDR3 protein. Of about 98,000 distinct CDR3 sequences in the sample, under 40% were seen once. Material for sequencing was naive CD8+ T cells from blood, with Jurkat cell RNA spiked in. As to subset: FACS-sorted CD8+CD4-CCR7+CD45RA+ naive T cells. The receptor set was obtained from a human donor in good health. Some libraries in this study had Jurkat cell RNA spiked in.

This clonotype was observed once. Possible read error: a much larger clone is one base away. The rearrangement joins TRBV28 to TRBJ2-7; D gene unclear. Trimming pared 1 base from V and 7 bases from J, leaving 17 bases between. Germline V lookup: CDR1 MDHEN, CDR2 SYDVKM. The length of the CDR3 is 15 residues. The CDR3 bases are TGTGCCAGCAGTTTATTTGGTCGGCCCTTCGAGGAGCAGTACTTC. The encoded protein is CASSLFGRPFEEQYF.

This clonotype was seen a handful of times. This chain joins TRBV23-1 and TRBJ2-6, with D possibly TRBD1 on 5 matching bases. TRBV23-1 is an ORF, with its function uncertain. Trimming removed 4 bases from V and 3 bases from J, with 10 bases in between. The CDR3 consists of 15 residues. The CDR3 sequence: CASSRRQFGANVLTF. The CDR3 DNA reads TGCGCCAGCAGTCGCAGACAGTTTGGGGCCAACGTCCTGACTTTC.

With respect to this clonotype: The junction differs from germline at one of its ends, possibly a read error. The rearrangement links TRBV7-9 to TRBJ1-5; D call uncertain. CDR3 length: 13 residues. The germline CDR1 and CDR2 sequences are SEHNR and FQNEAQ (reference sequence). CDR3 protein: CASSPTESQPQQF. In DNA, the CDR3 is TGTGCCAGCAGCCCCACAGAGAGTCAGCCCCAGCAATTT.

The sample holds many counts of this clonotype. The chain has TRBV6-6 and TRBJ2-7; D is possibly TRBD1 or TRBD2 (6 bases each). The CDR3 covers 12 residues. V was shortened by 4 bases and J by 7 bases, with 11 bases between the two germline ends. The V gene's germline CDR1 is MNHNY and CDR2 SVGAGI (reference sequence). CDR3 sequence reads: CASSLRGGEQYF. Written as DNA, the CDR3 is TGTGCCAGCAGTTTAAGAGGGGGGGAGCAGTACTTC.

The chain has TRBV3-1 and TRBJ2-2; D not resolved. Looked up from germline, CDR1 is LGHDT and CDR2 is YNNKEL (reference sequence). The length of the CDR3 is 14 residues. Trimming cost V 4 bases and J 6 bases, with 12 bases left between them. CDR3 region: CASSPLRYAGELFF. The CDR3 nucleotides read TGTGCCAGCAGCCCCTTAAGATACGCCGGGGAGCTGTTTTTT. The full variable domain, with the rest looked up from reference TRBV3-1 and TRBJ2-2, is DTAVSQTPKYLVTQMGNDKSIKCEQNLGHDTMYWYKQDSKKFLKIMFSYNNKELIINETVPNRFSPKSPDKAHLNLHINSLELGDSAVYFCASSPLRYAGELFFGEGSRLTVL.

The rearrangement links TRBV28 to TRBJ2-7; the D gene is possibly TRBD2 (6 bases). Deletions cut 5 bases from V and 6 bases from J, with 17 bases between. CDR1 MDHEN and CDR2 SYDVKM come from the germline V gene. This CDR3 is 14 amino acids long. The CDR3 sequence is CASSAGSGASEQYF. CDR3 coding DNA: TGTGCCAGCAGTGCGGGTAGCGGTGCCTCCGAGCAGTACTTC.

The V call is TRBV7-9, the J call TRBJ2-3; 9 bases line up with TRBD2. Per the germline V gene, CDR1 is SEHNR and CDR2 is FQNEAQ (reference sequence). The CDR3 length is 15 residues. The V segment lost 4 bases and the J segment 5 bases; nucleotides outside the gene matches: 7. The CDR3 DNA reads as TGTGCCAGCAGCTCACCGGAACTAGCGGGAGATACGCAGTATTTT. As protein: CASSSPELAGDTQYF. The variable domain in full, with the rest retrieved from reference TRBV7-9 and TRBJ2-3, is DTGVSQNPRHKITKRGQNVTFRCDPISEHNRLYWYRQTLGQGPEFLTYFQNEAQLEKSRLLSDRFSAERPKGSFSTLEIQRTEQGDSAMYLCASSSPELAGDTQYFGPGTRLTVL.

This chain joins TRBV29-1 and TRBJ2-7; 8 positions agree with TRBD2. The CDR3 spans 13 residues. After removal of 4 bases from V and 2 bases from J, the junction contained 4 bases not matched to a gene. Germline values: CDR1 SQVTM, CDR2 ANQGSEA. The CDR3 reads CSVVPAGAYEQYF. The CDR3 bases are TGCAGCGTTGTTCCAGCGGGAGCCTACGAGCAGTACTTC.

This clonotype showed up many times. The genes are TRBV24-1 and TRBJ2-2; 8 bases map to TRBD1. V lost 9 bases to trimming and J lost 4 bases; unmatched junction nucleotides: 6. This CDR3 is built from 14 residues. CDR1 is KGHDR, CDR2 SFDVKD, per germline. The CDR3 sequence: CATARTGRTGELFF. The DNA of the CDR3 is TGTGCCACCGCACGGACAGGGCGCACCGGGGAGCTGTTTTTT.

This clonotype was observed at least ten times. This sequence joins TRBV29-1 and TRBJ2-7; D may be TRBD1 (5 bases). CDR1 and CDR2 (germline): SQVTM, ANQGSEA. The CDR3 is made up of 11 amino acids. V lost 5 bases to trimming and J lost 7 bases, with 12 bases between them. The CDR3 DNA follows: TGCAGCGTTAAGCAGGGTTATGAGCAGTACTTC. Protein sequence: CSVKQGYEQYF.

A word on this clonotype: Since no conserved phenylalanine or tryptophan closes the CDR3, a read error is the likely cause. The chain links TRBV11-2 to TRBJ2-3; 8 bases are shared with TRBD2. The CDR3 runs to 19 residues. The J segment lost 1 base and the V segment lost 0 bases, leaving 12 bases of the junction unmatched. Per germline, CDR1 SGHAT and CDR2 FQNNGV. DNA for the CDR3: TGTGCCAGCAGCTTAGATCGAGCGGGAGAAAAAGAAGGCACAGATACGCAGTATCTT. It codes for CASSLDRAGEKEGTDTQYL.

This clonotype is a singleton in its sample. A junction end diverges from the germline sequence, so it may reflect a read error. J is TRBJ2-2 and V is TRBV7-6; D may be TRBD1 or TRBD2 (5 bases each). The CDR3 spans 15 residues. Germline V lookup: CDR1 SGHVS, CDR2 FNYEAQ. This chain's CDR3 is CASSLLRVDTGEQFF. DNA for the CDR3: TGTGCCAGCAGCTTACTGAGGGTGGACACCGGGGAGCAGTTTTTT.

This clonotype was found many times. The gene calls are TRBV7-6 and TRBJ2-3, with D tentatively TRBD2 (5 bases). The CDR3 extends over 16 amino acids. Trimming removed 0 bases at V and 5 bases at J, with 15 bases between. From germline, CDR1 is SGHVS and CDR2 FNYEAQ. The CDR3 is CASSLASPRTGDTQYF. The CDR3 nucleotides read TGTGCCAGCAGCTTAGCGAGTCCTAGGACTGGAGATACGCAGTATTTT.

The chain links TRBV12-3 or TRBV12-4 to TRBJ2-7; D may be TRBD1 (6 bases). With 3 bases removed from V and 3 bases from J, the gap between germline ends came to 9 bases. The CDR3 loop spans 13 amino acids. In DNA, the CDR3 is TGTGCCAGCAGTTTGCAAGGGGGCTACGAGCAGTACTTC. Translating it yields CASSLQGGYEQYF.

This clonotype showed up just a few times. This chain uses TRBV24-1 with TRBJ1-4; 9 bases match TRBD1. V shed 5 bases, J shed 6 bases, and the junction held 12 bases outside the gene matches. This CDR3 has 17 amino acids. The V gene's germline CDR1 is KGHDR and CDR2 SFDVKD. The CDR3 DNA is TGTGCCACCAGTGGCCGGGACAGGGAGGGACCGCATGAAAAACTGTTTTTT. Its translation is CATSGRDREGPHEKLFF.

This clonotype came up many times. V and J are TRBV7-8 and TRBJ1-6; no clear D. The CDR3 consists of 13 residues. Trimming removed 0 bases from V and 10 bases from J, with 7 bases in between. The germline CDR1 and CDR2 sequences are SGHVS and FQNEAQ. The CDR3 bases are TGTGCCAGCAGCTTAGCTGGGGTCTCACCCCTCCACTTT. Translated, it gives CASSLAGVSPLHF.

Turning to this clonotype: The junction and the germline gene differ at one end; a read error may be behind it. V and J are TRBV7-9 and TRBJ1-1; maybe TRBD1 (5 bases). The CDR3 is 16 amino acids. The germline CDR1 and CDR2 sequences are SEHNR and FQNEAQ (reference sequence). The CDR3 DNA follows: TGTGCCAGTAGTTCTCTAGCGACAGCCCTCCCCACTGATGCTTTCTTT. It specifies CASSSLATALPTDAFF.

The V gene is TRBV10-3, the J gene TRBJ1-1, with D possibly matching TRBD1 (6 bases). Germline values: CDR1 ENHRY, CDR2 SYGVKD. The CDR3 contains 13 residues. V was trimmed by 6 bases and J by 4 bases, leaving 12 bases between them. CDR3: CAIRFQGSTEAFF. In DNA form, the CDR3 reads TGTGCCATCAGATTTCAGGGGAGCACTGAAGCTTTCTTT.

A few counts support this clonotype. The chain uses TRBV7-9 and TRBJ2-7, with 8 bases matching TRBD1. This CDR3 region has 12 residues. J was trimmed by 6 bases and V by 4 bases; bases with no gene match: 2. CDR1 is SEHNR and CDR2 is FQNEAQ in the germline V gene (reference sequence). CDR3 sequence reads: CASSSDRVEQYF. DNA for the CDR3: TGTGCCAGCAGCTCGGACAGGGTCGAGCAGTACTTC.

This clonotype was recorded only once. This may come from a read error, since a much larger clone is one base off. The V call is TRBV20-1, the J call TRBJ1-1; perhaps TRBD1 as D (6 bases). Germline assignment: CDR1 DFQATT and CDR2 SNEGSKA (reference sequence). V gave up 4 bases and J gave up 0 bases, with 12 bases separating them. CDR3 length: 14 residues. The DNA of the CDR3 is TGCAGTGCTAATAGGGGGTTGGTGAACACTGAAGCTTTCTTT. Amino acids: CSANRGLVNTEAFF.

This clonotype came up many times. The gene calls are TRBV29-1 and TRBJ1-2; D is undetermined. Germline lookup yields CDR1 SQVTM and CDR2 ANQGSEA. The germline V and J ends were trimmed by 6 bases and 2 bases, with 13 bases remaining between them. This CDR3 spans 13 amino acids. CDR3 nucleotides: TGCAGCGTCCACCTCCCCCCGAACTATGGCTACACCTTC. It yields the protein CSVHLPPNYGYTF.

The chain uses TRBV13 and TRBJ1-4, with no clear D. Germline assignment: CDR1 PRHDT and CDR2 FYEKMQ (reference sequence). The V end lost 5 bases, the J end lost 10 bases, and 11 bases lay between the germline ends. This CDR3 region has 12 residues. CDR3 DNA: TGTGCCAGCAGCCCAATGAGTGGAAAACTGTTTTTT. Translated, it gives CASSPMSGKLFF.

This clonotype came up a few times. Mismatch with germline at one junction end may stem from a read error. The CDR3 protein is CASTSGLAYEPFF. The CDR3 DNA follows: TGTGCCAGTACTTCCGGACTAGCTTATGAGCCGTTCTTC. The chain recombines TRBV19 with TRBJ2-1; TRBD2 agrees at 8 bases. The CDR3 covers 13 residues. Per the germline V gene, CDR1 is LNHDA and CDR2 is SQIVND (reference sequence).

Only a few counts were recorded for this clonotype. The rearrangement links TRBV12-3 or TRBV12-4 to TRBJ1-2; the D is unclear. V was pared by 1 base and J by 2 bases, with 11 bases between. This CDR3 contains 15 residues. The CDR3 reads CASSLGVGPNYGYTF. The CDR3 nucleotides are TGTGCCAGCAGTTTAGGCGTTGGGCCCAACTATGGCTACACCTTC.

There are a few counts of this clonotype. This sequence joins TRBV4-1 and TRBJ2-5; 15 bases are a match to TRBD2. This CDR3 has 16 amino acids. From germline, CDR1 is MGHRA and CDR2 YSYEKL. V gave up 4 bases and J gave up 5 bases; unmatched junction bases: 5. DNA of the CDR3: TGCGCCAGCAGCCCCGGACTAGCGGGGGGGGGTGAGACCCAGTACTTC. It specifies CASSPGLAGGGETQYF.

This clonotype appeared many times. The chain uses TRBV29-1 and TRBJ2-3, with a possible D match to TRBD1 (5 bases). Per the germline V gene, CDR1 is SQVTM and CDR2 is ANQGSEA. V gave up 6 bases and J gave up 3 bases, with 10 bases separating them. CDR3 size: 12 residues. The chain's CDR3 is CSVDSGTDTQYF. The CDR3 coding sequence is TGCAGCGTCGACTCAGGGACAGATACGCAGTATTTT.

This clonotype showed up just a few times. The chain employs TRBV19 and TRBJ2-7, with TRBD2 matching over 15 bases. The CDR3 covers 19 residues. The germline CDR1 and CDR2 sequences are LNHDA and SQIVND (reference sequence). With 5 bases clipped from V and 4 bases from J, the junction kept 15 bases outside the gene matches. The CDR3 sequence is CASSDLSGTSGRRSYEQYF. CDR3 DNA: TGTGCCAGTAGTGATCTTTCCGGGACTAGCGGGAGGAGGTCGTACGAGCAGTACTTC. Combining the CDR3 with reference TRBV19 and TRBJ2-7 gives the whole variable domain DGGITQSPKYLFRKEGQNVTLSCEQNLNHDAMYWYRQDPGQGLRLIYYSQIVNDFQKGDIAEGYSVSREKKESFPLTVTSAQKNPTAFYLCASSDLSGTSGRRSYEQYFGPGTRLTVT.